These 30 T cell receptor beta chains originate from one sample sequenced in a study of CD8 T cells in Susac syndrome. A quantity of about 0.5 to 1 ug RNA underwent reverse transcription using random hexamers. TCRdb reanalysed the immunoSEQ multiplex PCR reads using MiXCR and keeps one entry per CDR3 protein. The sample shows 150,000 to 200,000 distinct CDR3 sequences, approximately 94% of them seen only once. Specimen: CD4+ T cells from PBMCs. These receptor sequences come from a human donor with Susac syndrome.

The chain employs TRBV13 and TRBJ2-5, with D hard to call. From germline, CDR1 is PRHDT and CDR2 FYEKMQ (reference sequence). V lost 0 bases, J lost 4 bases, and 9 bases lay in between. The CDR3 runs 14 residues. CDR3 sequence (DNA): TGTGCCAGCAGCTTAGGGGTTTGGGGAGAGACCCAGTACTTC. Its translation: CASSLGVWGETQYF.

The J gene is TRBJ2-3, the V gene TRBV12-3 or TRBV12-4; 8 positions agree with TRBD1. J was trimmed by 2 bases and V by 6 bases; bases with no gene match: 4. The CDR3 sequence is 14 residues long. This CDR3 is CASRPTGVTDTQYF. CDR3 coding DNA: TGTGCCAGCAGACCGACAGGGGTCACAGATACGCAGTATTTT.

This chain links TRBV11-2 with TRBJ1-2, with TRBD1 as a possible D gene (5 bases). The V gene's germline CDR1 is SGHAT and CDR2 FQNNGV. The CDR3 contains 13 residues. Between the trimmed V and J ends, which lost 5 bases and 3 bases, there was a span of 10 bases. The CDR3: CASSLQAHYGYTF. Here the CDR3 DNA reads TGTGCCAGCAGCCTACAGGCGCACTATGGCTACACCTTC.

The CDR3 reads CSARDWASGLTDTQYF. CDR3 bases: TGCAGTGCTAGAGATTGGGCTAGCGGGCTCACAGATACGCAGTATTTT. The chain is built from TRBV20-1 and TRBJ2-3, with 8 bases lining up with TRBD2. Germline values: CDR1 DFQATT, CDR2 SNEGSKA (reference sequence). The CDR3 is 16 amino acids. J gave up 2 bases and V 0 bases, and 7 bases lay outside the gene matches.

The V gene is TRBV6-1, the J gene TRBJ2-6; D might be TRBD1 (6 bases). Between the trimmed V and J ends, which lost 3 bases and 8 bases, there was a span of 17 bases. This CDR3 has 16 residues. Germline CDR1 is MNHNS and CDR2 is SASEGT. The CDR3 coding sequence is TGTGCCAGCAGTGAGCACACCACAGGGCCGACCAACGTCCTGACTTTC. Amino acids: CASSEHTTGPTNVLTF.

This chain joins TRBV5-5 and TRBJ1-5, with D hard to call. This CDR3 spans 13 amino acids. V was clipped by 0 bases and J by 7 bases, with 8 bases between them. Germline-derived CDR1 and CDR2 are SGHKS and YYEKEE (reference sequence). The CDR3 here is CASSLGDGQPQHF. The DNA of the CDR3 is TGTGCCAGCAGCTTGGGTGACGGACAGCCCCAGCATTTT. The variable domain in full, completed from reference TRBV5-5 and TRBJ1-5, reads DAGVTQSPTHLIKTRGQQVTLRCSPISGHKSVSWYQQVLGQGPQFIFQYYEKEERGRGNFPDRFSARQFPNYSSELNVNALLLGDSALYLCASSLGDGQPQHFGDGTRLSIL.

This clonotype was counted a single time. The chain has TRBV30 and TRBJ2-2, with D uncertain. The CDR3 consists of 15 residues. The V end was cut by 2 bases, the J end by 1 base, with 11 bases between. Per the germline V gene, CDR1 is GTSNPN and CDR2 is SVGIG (reference sequence). In DNA, the CDR3 is TGTGCCTGGAGTCCGCCGTACGGGAACACCGGGGAGCTGTTTTTT. The encoded protein is CAWSPPYGNTGELFF. Filled out from reference TRBV30 and TRBJ2-2, the complete variable domain reads SQTIHQWPATLVQPVGSPLSLECTVEGTSNPNLYWYRQAAGRGLQLLFYSVGIGQISSEVPQNLSASRPQDRQFILSSKKLLLSDSGFYLCAWSPPYGNTGELFFGEGSRLTVL.

V and J are TRBV30 and TRBJ1-6; D is unresolved. CDR1 and CDR2 from the germline V gene are GTSNPN and SVGIG (reference sequence). The CDR3 has 15 amino acids. V gave up 2 bases and J gave up 6 bases, with 14 bases separating them. The CDR3 region has the DNA TGTGCCTGGAGTAATCTAGGCGGAATTAATTCACCCCTCCACTTT. Translated, it gives CAWSNLGGINSPLHF.

This chain links TRBV4-3 with TRBJ2-1, with no clear D. The CDR3 covers 17 residues. Trimming stripped 0 bases from V and 4 bases from J, with 16 bases between. Germline CDR1 LGHNA, CDR2 YSLEER. CDR3 bases: TGCGCCAGCAGCCAAGATCCCACCCCGTCGCGTTACAATGAGCAGTTCTTC. Translating it yields CASSQDPTPSRYNEQFF.

The chain couples TRBV2 to TRBJ2-1; perhaps D is TRBD1 or TRBD2 (6 bases each). This CDR3 has 11 amino acids. Trimming pared 11 bases from V and 8 bases from J, leaving 13 bases between. Germline loops: CDR1 SNHLY, CDR2 FYNNEI. CDR3 DNA sequence: TGTGCCTGTCTAGGGGGGTATGAGCAGTTCTTC. It encodes CACLGGYEQFF. Together with reference TRBV2 and TRBJ2-1, the CDR3 gives the full variable domain: EPEVTQTPSHQVTQMGQEVILRCVPISNHLYFYWYRQILGQKVEFLVSFYNNEISEKSEIFDDQFSVERPDGSNFTLKIRSTKLEDSAMYFCACLGGYEQFFGPGTRLTVL.

J is TRBJ1-2 and V is TRBV4-3; D uncertain. Germline values: CDR1 LGHNA, CDR2 YSLEER. The CDR3 is made up of 15 amino acids. Trimming removed 6 bases from V and 0 bases from J, with 14 bases in between. CDR3 in amino acids: CASSIRPRTNYGYTF. The CDR3 coding sequence is TGCGCCAGCAGTATCCGACCGAGGACTAACTATGGCTACACCTTC.

The chain is built from TRBV6-5 and TRBJ2-7; a possible D gene is TRBD1 (5 bases). Germline V gene lookup returns CDR1 MNHEY and CDR2 SVGAGI. The CDR3 runs 12 residues. V dropped 7 bases and J dropped 0 bases, with 7 bases sitting between them. Here the CDR3 DNA reads TGTGCCAGCAAAGGGGTCTCCTACGAGCAGTACTTC. This encodes CASKGVSYEQYF.

The chain couples TRBV10-3 to TRBJ1-5; D gene ambiguous. There are 13 residues in the CDR3. Trimming removed 5 bases at V and 4 bases at J, with 9 bases between. Germline CDR1 reads ENHRY; CDR2 reads SYGVKD. In DNA form, the CDR3 reads TGTGCCATCAGTCCGGTGGGAAATCAGCCCCAGCATTTT. This encodes CAISPVGNQPQHF.

The V call is TRBV20-1, the J call TRBJ2-1; TRBD2 agrees at 9 bases. Germline loops: CDR1 DFQATT, CDR2 SNEGSKA (reference sequence). Trimming removed 4 bases from V and 6 bases from J; junction bases left unmatched: 1. The CDR3 totals 12 residues. The CDR3: CSAMRGGNEQFF. The CDR3 nucleotides are TGCAGTGCTATGCGGGGGGGCAATGAGCAGTTCTTC.

V is TRBV6-6 and J is TRBJ1-5, with 9 bases matching TRBD1. The CDR3 length is 14 residues. Germline V gene sequence: CDR1 MNHNY, CDR2 SVGAGI (reference sequence). Trimming cost V 6 bases and J 7 bases; bases outside gene matches: 7. CDR3 sequence: CASSPDRGRQPQHF. As DNA, the CDR3 is TGTGCCAGCAGCCCGGACAGGGGACGACAGCCCCAGCATTTT.

The V and J genes are TRBV27 and TRBJ1-2; no clear D. Germline CDR1 is MNHEY and CDR2 is SMNVEV (reference sequence). There are 14 residues in the CDR3. V lost 5 bases to trimming and J lost 5 bases, with 15 bases between them. Written as DNA, the CDR3 is TGTGCCAGCAGTCTTACAAAGGGCATTTATGGCTACACCTTC. Translating gives CASSLTKGIYGYTF.

The CDR3 DNA reads TGTGCCAGCATGTACGGGGGGCGCCAAGAGACCCAGTACTTC. It specifies CASMYGGRQETQYF. This rearrangement joins TRBV6-1 to TRBJ2-5; TRBD2 is a possible D gene (7 bases). Germline V gene data show CDR1 as MNHNS and CDR2 as SASEGT. This CDR3 is 14 amino acids long. V dropped 7 bases and J dropped 1 base, with 13 bases sitting between them.

V and J are TRBV12-3 or TRBV12-4 and TRBJ2-7; D could derive from TRBD1 or TRBD2 (6 bases each). This CDR3 has 15 residues. Between the trimmed V and J ends, which lost 1 base and 1 base, there was a span of 11 bases. CDR3 DNA sequence: TGTGCCAGCAGTTTAGAGGGGGGAGGATCCTACGAGCAGTACTTC. As protein: CASSLEGGGSYEQYF.

This chain joins TRBV9 and TRBJ1-5; 7 bases agree with TRBD1. After removal of 3 bases from V and 5 bases from J, the junction contained 11 bases not matched to a gene. The germline V gene encodes CDR1 SGDLS and CDR2 YYNGEE. The CDR3 has 16 residues. The CDR3 loop reads CASSEGSQGVDQPQHF. CDR3 DNA: TGTGCCAGCAGCGAGGGCTCCCAGGGGGTGGATCAGCCCCAGCATTTT.

CDR3 nucleotide sequence: TGTGCCAGCAGCCAAGGGGGGCTAGCGGGGTCCAAAAACATTCAGTACTTC. Translated: CASSQGGLAGSKNIQYF. The genes are TRBV14 and TRBJ2-4; 9 nucleotides line up with TRBD2. Germline CDR1 and CDR2: SGHDN and FVKESK. The CDR3 totals 17 residues. The ends lost 1 base at V and 2 bases at J; junction bases unmatched: 6.

This clonotype has just one count. The CDR3 DNA sequence: TGCAGTGCAGACAGCGCCACCTACGAGCAGTACTTC. Translating gives CSADSATYEQYF. The gene calls are TRBV20-1 and TRBJ2-7; the D gene is possibly TRBD1 (5 bases). V was cut by 6 bases and J by 2 bases, with 11 bases left in between. Germline V gives CDR1 DFQATT, CDR2 SNEGSKA (reference sequence). The CDR3 loop spans 12 amino acids.

The rearrangement joins TRBV12-3 or TRBV12-4 to TRBJ2-5; D is possibly TRBD1 (5 bases). CDR3 length: 15 residues. Trimming took off 5 bases at V and 2 bases at J, with 15 bases between the two ends. The CDR3 coding sequence is TGTGCCAGCAGTCTAAATAGACAGTCGCAAGAGACCCAGTACTTC. Amino acid sequence: CASSLNRQSQETQYF.

This sequence joins TRBV7-7 and TRBJ2-2; D not certain. V was pared by 4 bases and J by 1 base, with 7 bases between. CDR3 length: 14 residues. Germline V gene sequence: CDR1 SSHAT, CDR2 FNYEAQ (reference sequence). CDR3 amino acids: CASSSDGNTGELFF. Here the CDR3 DNA reads TGTGCCAGCAGCTCCGACGGGAACACCGGGGAGCTGTTTTTT.

The chain uses TRBV6-2 or TRBV6-3 and TRBJ2-3; D perhaps matches TRBD1 (6 bases). The CDR3 has 13 amino acids. The germline V and J ends were trimmed by 6 bases and 2 bases, with 9 bases remaining between them. Germline-derived CDR1 and CDR2 are MNHEY and SVGEGT. Here the CDR3 DNA reads TGTGCCAGCAGCGCAGGGGTCACAGATACGCAGTATTTT. Encoded protein: CASSAGVTDTQYF.

V and J are TRBV20-1 and TRBJ1-6; maybe TRBD1 (5 bases). The CDR3 has 15 amino acids. The V end lost 0 bases, the J end lost 5 bases, and 11 bases lay between the germline ends. Germline assignment: CDR1 DFQATT and CDR2 SNEGSKA (reference sequence). The CDR3 sequence is CSARDRPGNNSPLHF. The CDR3 DNA reads as TGCAGTGCTAGAGATCGACCAGGGAATAATTCACCCCTCCACTTT.

The chain combines TRBV12-5 with TRBJ2-1; 9 bases match TRBD2. From germline, CDR1 is LGHNT and CDR2 FRNRAP. CDR3 length: 14 residues. The V gene end was trimmed by 2 bases and the J gene end by 8 bases; junction bases not matched to a gene: 4. The CDR3 DNA sequence: TGTGCTAGTGGTTTGCTAGCGGGGAGGTATGAGCAGTTCTTC. Protein product: CASGLLAGRYEQFF.

The chain carries TRBV5-1 and TRBJ2-7; tentatively, D is TRBD1 (6 bases). V shed 5 bases and J shed 5 bases, with 17 bases lying between them. The CDR3 totals 14 residues. CDR1 is SGHRS and CDR2 is YFSETQ in the germline V gene. The CDR3: CASSMGQGTDEQYF. The DNA for the CDR3 is TGCGCCAGCAGTATGGGGCAGGGGACCGACGAGCAGTACTTC.

The chain carries TRBV18 and TRBJ2-7; TRBD1 matches 8 bases. The ends lost 5 bases at V and 4 bases at J; junction bases unmatched: 7. Germline V gene data show CDR1 as KGHSH and CDR2 as LQKENI. This CDR3 comprises 14 residues. The CDR3 here is CASSSVGQAYEQYF. In DNA form, the CDR3 reads TGTGCCAGCTCATCCGTGGGACAGGCTTACGAGCAGTACTTC.

J is TRBJ2-5 and V is TRBV20-1; unclear D gene. Germline V gives CDR1 DFQATT, CDR2 SNEGSKA (reference sequence). V was cut by 6 bases and J by 5 bases, with 7 bases left in between. The CDR3 extends over 10 amino acids. The CDR3 sequence: CSARMETQYF. DNA for the CDR3: TGCAGTGCCCGAATGGAGACCCAGTACTTC.

The chain has TRBV27 and TRBJ1-1, with D perhaps matching TRBD1 (5 bases). The CDR3 runs 13 residues. Germline values: CDR1 MNHEY, CDR2 SMNVEV (reference sequence). Trimming removed 6 bases at V and 0 bases at J, with 8 bases between. The CDR3: CASRWDLNTEAFF. The CDR3 coding sequence is TGTGCCAGCAGGTGGGACCTGAACACTGAAGCTTTCTTT.